The rows below give T cell receptor beta chains drawn from one sample of a study of T cell responses to AZD1222 COVID-19 vaccine. Produced via immunoSEQ multiplex PCR; TCRdb's table is partial and in-frame only. The repertoire has 83,000 or so clones, approximately 90% of them found once; the top ten carry approximately 30%. This specimen consisted of peripheral blood, obtained 28 days after the second AZD1222 dose. These receptors all stem from an adult who received the AZD1222 COVID-19 vaccine. Each CDR3 is given with its conserved first and last residue. The D gene is left open where the match is weak. Some rows have no size entry. The others give once, few or many, or a class for an expanded clone.

clone_size	d_call	j_call	v_call	cdr3_nt	cdr3_aa
few	-	TRBJ1-2	TRBV9	TGTGCCAGCAGCGTGGGAAACTATGGCTACACCTTC	CASSVGNYGYTF
-	-	TRBJ1-2	TRBV28	TGTGCCAGCAGTTATGGACAGAACTATGGCTACACCTTC	CASSYGQNYGYTF
-	-	TRBJ1-6	TRBV30	TGTGCCTGGAGTGTAGGCAGTTTTGGCGCTTCACCCCTCCACTTT	CAWSVGSFGASPLHF
-	-	TRBJ1-5	TRBV4-1	TGCGCCAGCAGCGCCACTGAGGGTGCCAGTCAGCCCCAGCATTTT	CASSATEGASQPQHF
-	TRBD1	TRBJ1-2	TRBV5-5	TGTGCCAGCAGCTTGTGGACAGGGGGGATAGACTATGGCTACACCTTC	CASSLWTGGIDYGYTF
-	-	TRBJ1-2	TRBV12-3/TRBV12-4	TGTGCCAGCAGTAACCGGGGATGGGGCTACACCTTC	CASSNRGWGYTF
-	-	TRBJ2-5	TRBV11-3	TGTGCCAGCAGCTTGCAGGGGAGAGAGACCCAGTACTTC	CASSLQGRETQYF
-	TRBD2	TRBJ2-3	TRBV5-4	TGTATTATGCTAGCGGGAGGGCCCTCTACAGATACGCAGTATTTT	CIMLAGGPSTDTQYF
once	-	TRBJ1-5	TRBV10-3	TGTGCCATCAGTGAGGACGGGCAGCCCCAGCATTTT	CAISEDGQPQHF
-	-	TRBJ2-7	TRBV3-1/TRBV3-2	TGTGCCAGCAGCCAAGAACAGGGCCTAAGGACCTACGAGCAGTACTTC	CASSQEQGLRTYEQYF
once	-	TRBJ2-6	TRBV6-5	TGTGCCAGCACCCTGGGTTCTGGGGCCAACGTCCTGACTTTC	CASTLGSGANVLTF
-	-	TRBJ2-2	TRBV9	TGTGCCAGCAGTCCCGGACTAATGAACACCGGGGAGCTGTTTTTT	CASSPGLMNTGELFF
-	-	TRBJ2-7	TRBV6-5	TGTGCCAGCAGTTACCCGGGTGGGGCTACCTACGAGCAGTACTTC	CASSYPGGATYEQYF
-	-	TRBJ2-1	TRBV11-3	TGTGCCAGCAGCTTAGGGTCCAATGAGCAGTTCTTC	CASSLGSNEQFF
-	-	TRBJ1-1	TRBV16	TGTGCCAGCAGCCAATATCAGGGAATAGACACTGAAGCTTTCTTT	CASSQYQGIDTEAFF
-	-	TRBJ1-4	TRBV9	TGTGCCAGCAGCGTAGATCAGCCCGGAACTAATGAAAAACTGTTTTTT	CASSVDQPGTNEKLFF
-	-	TRBJ2-1	TRBV28	TGTGCCAGCAGTCTCTCTCCGGTTGCTCCCTACAATGAGCAGTTCTTC	CASSLSPVAPYNEQFF
-	-	TRBJ2-7	TRBV18	TGTGCCAGCTCACCACGGGACTCGCGTGAGCAGTACTTC	CASSPRDSREQYF
-	-	TRBJ1-1	TRBV6-5	TGTGCCAGCAGAATTTATCGACAGACTAACACTGAAGCTTTCTTT	CASRIYRQTNTEAFF
-	TRBD1	TRBJ2-2	TRBV24-1	TGTGCCACCGATCGGGGGACAGGGACCGGGGAGCTGTTTTTT	CATDRGTGTGELFF
-	-	TRBJ1-4	TRBV18	TGTGCCAGCTCACCACTTCCCTCGGACCCAACTAATGAAAAACTGTTTTTT	CASSPLPSDPTNEKLFF
-	TRBD2	TRBJ2-7	TRBV18	TGTGCCAGCTCACCACGCGGGGGGGACTCCTACGAGCAGTACTTC	CASSPRGGDSYEQYF
-	-	TRBJ2-1	TRBV7-7	TGTGCCAGCAGCTTGCTTCGGCACAATGAGCAGTTCTTC	CASSLLRHNEQFF
-	TRBD2	TRBJ2-1	TRBV5-1	TGCGCCAGCAGCTCCGGGACTACGGAGTTCTTC	CASSSGTTEFF
-	TRBD1	TRBJ2-1	TRBV15	TGTGCCACCAGCAGTCGACAGGGCCCTTACAATGAGCAGTTCTTC	CATSSRQGPYNEQFF
once	TRBD1	TRBJ1-2	TRBV28	TGTGCCAGCAGGATCGGACAGGGACAGAGCTATGGCTACACCTTC	CASRIGQGQSYGYTF
few	-	TRBJ2-5	TRBV5-5	TGTGCCAGCAGCCGGCGGGGTGGAGGACAAGAGACCCAGTACTTC	CASSRRGGGQETQYF
-	TRBD1	TRBJ2-5	TRBV27	TGTGCCAGCAGTTTGGAGGACAGGCTCGAGACCCAGTACTTC	CASSLEDRLETQYF
once	-	TRBJ1-4	TRBV7-9	TGTGCCAGCAGCCTGGGACTGCAAGAAAAACTGTTTTTT	CASSLGLQEKLFF
-	TRBD2	TRBJ2-1	TRBV27	TGTGCCAGCAGCACCGGACTAGCGGGATATGAGCAGTTCTTC	CASSTGLAGYEQFF
-	-	TRBJ2-7	TRBV6-5	TGTGCCAGCACCACTTCAGGTGGCTCTGGGGAGCAGTACTTC	CASTTSGGSGEQYF
-	TRBD2	TRBJ2-1	TRBV5-1	TGCGCCAGCAGCACCCGACTAGCGGGAGACGGTCCGCAGTTCTTC	CASSTRLAGDGPQFF
-	-	TRBJ2-3	TRBV27	TGTGCCAGCAGTCCCGGACAGAACACAGATACGCAGTATTTT	CASSPGQNTDTQYF